These 16 T cell receptor beta chains came from one sample sequenced in a study of blood T cell repertoires in COVID-19. This table comes from immunoSEQ multiplex PCR, and its TCRdb copy is limited to in-frame clones, with some not included. This table has about 120,000 clones, roughly four fifths appearing once. Sample: peripheral blood. The receptor source for this set is a woman aged 70-85 years with acute or convalescent COVID-19.

This clone has just a few counts. This chain uses TRBV9 with TRBJ1-6; D gene ambiguous. CDR3 length equals 16 residues. Deletions cut 4 bases from V and 0 bases from J, with 11 bases between. Germline CDR1 SGDLS, CDR2 YYNGEE. CDR3 DNA sequence: TGTGCCAGCAGCTCGGGCGGGGTCTCCTATAATTCACCCCTCCACTTT. It is translated as CASSSGGVSYNSPLHF.

This chain connects TRBV7-9 to TRBJ1-2; no clear D. The V gene's germline CDR1 is SEHNR and CDR2 FQNEAQ (reference sequence). The CDR3 sequence is 18 residues long. V dropped 5 bases and J dropped 2 bases, with 24 bases sitting between them. Here the CDR3 reads CASSLLQWARTLNYGYTF. In DNA, the CDR3 is TGTGCCAGCAGCCTCCTCCAATGGGCCCGAACCTTAAACTATGGCTACACCTTC. The entire variable domain, with the rest obtained from reference TRBV7-9 and TRBJ1-2, is as follows: DTGVSQNPRHKITKRGQNVTFRCDPISEHNRLYWYRQTLGQGPEFLTYFQNEAQLEKSRLLSDRFSAERPKGSFSTLEIQRTEQGDSAMYLCASSLLQWARTLNYGYTFGSGTRLTVV.

The chain is built from TRBV2 and TRBJ2-1; possible D gene TRBD2, 7 bases. Deletions cut 5 bases from V and 4 bases from J, with 18 bases between. Germline V gene lookup returns CDR1 SNHLY and CDR2 FYNNEI. The CDR3 spans 16 residues. CDR3 nucleotides: TGTGCCAGCAGTACCATAGGGGGGGGACCTTACAATGAGCAGTTCTTC. Amino acid sequence: CASSTIGGGPYNEQFF. Full variable domain (remainder filled in from reference TRBV2 and TRBJ2-1): EPEVTQTPSHQVTQMGQEVILRCVPISNHLYFYWYRQILGQKVEFLVSFYNNEISEKSEIFDDQFSVERPDGSNFTLKIRSTKLEDSAMYFCASSTIGGGPYNEQFFGPGTRLTVL.

For this clone: Additional DNA sequences in this sample encode the identical CDR3. The chain has TRBV19 and TRBJ2-4; 10 bases fit TRBD2. V shed 3 bases, J shed 1 base, and the junction held 0 bases outside the gene matches. This CDR3 spans 15 amino acids. Germline CDR1 reads LNHDA; CDR2 reads SQIVND (reference sequence). The CDR3 reads CASSISGGAKNIQYF. DNA of the CDR3: TGTGCCAGTAGTATTAGCGGGGGGGCCAAAAACATTCAGTACTTC.

The chain is built from TRBV2 and TRBJ1-2, with D maybe TRBD1 (5 bases). This CDR3 has 14 amino acids. Germline V lookup: CDR1 SNHLY, CDR2 FYNNEI. V was trimmed by 0 bases and J by 7 bases, leaving 12 bases between them. The CDR3 DNA reads as TGTGCCAGCAGTGAAGCTTCCCGAAGGGGTGGCTACACCTTC. It encodes CASSEASRRGGYTF.

The rearrangement uses TRBV27 and TRBJ1-5; 7 bases are a match to TRBD1. CDR1 MNHEY and CDR2 SMNVEV come from the germline V gene (reference sequence). The CDR3 is 14 amino acids. Trimming removed 5 bases from V and 6 bases from J; junction bases left unmatched: 7. The DNA for the CDR3 is TGTGCCAGCAGTCCCAGGGGGGAAGCTCAGCCCCAGCATTTT. This gives the protein CASSPRGEAQPQHF.

The chain recombines TRBV2 with TRBJ1-5; D is undetermined. The CDR3 has 13 amino acids. V was shortened by 3 bases and J by 0 bases, with 3 bases between the two germline ends. CDR1 is SNHLY, CDR2 FYNNEI, per germline. CDR3 sequence: CASSDISNQPQHF. DNA for the CDR3: TGTGCCAGCAGTGACATTAGCAATCAGCCCCAGCATTTT. Full variable domain (missing parts from reference TRBV2 and TRBJ1-5): EPEVTQTPSHQVTQMGQEVILRCVPISNHLYFYWYRQILGQKVEFLVSFYNNEISEKSEIFDDQFSVERPDGSNFTLKIRSTKLEDSAMYFCASSDISNQPQHFGDGTRLSIL.

This CDR3 is CASSSSPPSYEQYF. CDR3 nucleotides: TGTGCCAGCAGTTCGTCCCCCCCGTCCTACGAGCAGTACTTC. The rearrangement joins TRBV6-5 to TRBJ2-7; unclear D gene. In germline, CDR1 is MNHEY, CDR2 SVGAGI. This CDR3 contains 14 residues. V lost 4 bases and J 1 base, leaving 11 bases between the germline ends.

The chain combines TRBV19 with TRBJ1-2; 8 nucleotides line up with TRBD1. The trim removed 5 bases at V and 6 bases at J, leaving 5 bases unmatched. Germline V gene data show CDR1 as LNHDA and CDR2 as SQIVND (reference sequence). The CDR3 loop spans 13 amino acids. CDR3 amino acids: CASSVGTGNGYTF. CDR3 DNA sequence: TGTGCCAGTAGTGTGGGGACAGGCAATGGCTACACCTTC.

V usage is TRBV5-4 and J usage is TRBJ2-5, with 10 bases aligning to TRBD1. V trimming: 4 bases; J trimming: 5 bases; junction bases outside the gene matches: 14. The CDR3 sequence is 17 residues long. Per the germline V gene, CDR1 is SGHNT and CDR2 is YYREEE (reference sequence). The CDR3 region has the DNA TGTGCCAGCAGCCCAACAACCGGGACAGGGGTTTGGGAGACCCAGTACTTC. Encoded protein: CASSPTTGTGVWETQYF.

The V call is TRBV10-2, the J call TRBJ2-7, with 7 bases identical to TRBD1. The ends lost 6 bases at V and 1 base at J; junction bases unmatched: 3. The germline gives CDR1 WSHSY, CDR2 SAAADI. The CDR3 contains 13 residues. CDR3 loop: CASRQGLSYEQYV. The CDR3, as DNA: TGCGCCAGCAGACAGGGGTTGTCCTACGAGCAGTACGTC.

This clone was seen a handful of times. The rearrangement uses TRBV5-6 and TRBJ1-2; D not certain. Germline CDR1 is SGHDT and CDR2 is YYEEEE. Trimming pared 2 bases from V and 2 bases from J, leaving 13 bases between. This CDR3 has 15 amino acids. CDR3 DNA: TGTGCCAGCAGCTTTTTAATACTAGGGAACTATGGCTACACCTTC. It is translated as CASSFLILGNYGYTF.

The chain joins TRBV5-4 to TRBJ1-1; a possible D gene is TRBD1 (5 bases). Germline CDR1 SGHNT, CDR2 YYREEE (reference sequence). Trimming took off 2 bases at V and 4 bases at J, with 12 bases between the two ends. The CDR3 loop spans 14 amino acids. As DNA, the CDR3 is TGTGCCAGCAGCTTCAAGGACACTGTCACTGAAGCTTTCTTT. Translated, it gives CASSFKDTVTEAFF.

This chain joins TRBV7-9 and TRBJ2-7; D gene uncertain. The CDR3 covers 13 residues. Trimming pared 5 bases from V and 4 bases from J, leaving 12 bases between. Germline V gene sequence: CDR1 SEHNR, CDR2 FQNEAQ (reference sequence). Here the CDR3 reads CASSPEPGYEQYF. CDR3 nucleotide sequence: TGTGCCAGCAGCCCCGAGCCCGGTTACGAGCAGTACTTC.

The chain has TRBV21-1 and TRBJ1-2. TRBV21-1 is tagged as a pseudogene. CDR3 length: 15 amino acids. CDR3 sequence reads: CASSKDGECHYGYTF. CDR3 coding DNA: TGTGCCAGCAGCAAAGATGGGGAGTGTCACTATGGCTACACCTTC.

The V and J genes are TRBV18 and TRBJ2-5, with a possible D match to TRBD1 (6 bases). The CDR3 extends over 13 amino acids. Germline loops: CDR1 KGHSH, CDR2 LQKENI. Trimming shortened V by 2 bases and J by 5 bases, and 9 bases separated the two germline ends. The CDR3 DNA follows: TGTGCCAGCTCACCAGGGGGCTCGGAGACCCAGTACTTC. Residues: CASSPGGSETQYF.